The rows below give T cell receptor beta chains drawn from one sample of a study of regulatory T cells in long-lasting Graves disease. MiXCR, run by TCRdb on the multiplex PCR reads, gives a single entry per CDR3 protein. This sample carries hundreds of thousands of distinct CDR3 sequences, approximately 29% of them seen once, and the ten largest clones take roughly 41%. Source: peripheral blood mononuclear cells (PBMCs), taken when the disease was refractory, from a patient treated with antithyroid drugs. All receptors derive from a female donor with Graves disease. CDR3s include the opening cysteine and the closing phenylalanine or tryptophan. D genes are given only for firm matches. Expanded clones get a size class; other rows say once, few or many, or leave the size out.

d_call	j_call	v_call	clone_size	cdr3_aa	cdr3_nt
-	TRBJ1-1	TRBV5-1	-	CASSLVAPTYEAFF	TGCGCCAGCAGCTTGGTGGCCCCAACGTATGAAGCTTTCTTT
TRBD2	TRBJ2-5	TRBV28	many	CASKPAGVGETQYF	TGTGCCAGCAAGCCGGCGGGAGTTGGAGAGACCCAGTACTTC
TRBD2	TRBJ2-7	TRBV20-1	few	CSAGRGTYEQYF	TGCAGTGCGGGGCGGGGGACCTACGAGCAGTACTTC
TRBD2	TRBJ2-3	TRBV19	-	CASSMDSGRSDTQYF	TGTGCCAGTAGTATGGATAGCGGGAGATCAGATACGCAGTATTTT
TRBD1	TRBJ1-2	TRBV5-1	few	CASSHRDRSRSGYTF	TGCGCCAGCAGTCACCGGGACAGGAGCAGAAGTGGCTACACCTTC
TRBD2	TRBJ2-7	TRBV6-5	-	CASSYPNPGLAGGHYEQYF	TGTGCCAGCAGTTACCCGAATCCGGGACTAGCGGGAGGCCACTACGAGCAGTACTTC
TRBD1	TRBJ1-1	TRBV5-1	many	CASSPGQGLNTEAFF	TGTGCCAGCAGCCCCGGACAGGGGTTGAACACTGAAGCTTTCTTT
-	TRBJ1-5	TRBV3-1	once	CASSQDLETNSNQPQHF	TGTGCCAGCAGCCAAGATTTGGAGACAAATAGCAATCAGCCCCAGCATTTT
-	TRBJ1-6	TRBV27	-	CATGESSYNSPLHF	TGTGCCACGGGGGAGAGCTCCTATAATTCACCCCTCCACTTT
TRBD2	TRBJ2-7	TRBV2	many	CASSLILAGRYEQYF	TGTGCCAGCAGCCTGATACTAGCGGGACGATACGAGCAGTACTTC
TRBD2	TRBJ2-3	TRBV13	-	CASSPGTSGPDTQYF	TGTGCCAGCAGCCCGGGGACTAGCGGTCCAGATACGCAGTATTTT
TRBD2	TRBJ2-5	TRBV20-1	few	CSARGVEREGRETQYF	TGCAGTGCTAGAGGTGTGGAGCGGGAGGGCCGAGAGACCCAGTACTTC
-	TRBJ2-5	TRBV20-1	few	CSAREGAETQYF	TGCAGTGCTAGAGAGGGAGCGGAGACCCAGTACTTC
-	TRBJ1-3	TRBV5-1	-	CASSLGFGHSGNTIYF	TGCGCCAGCAGCTTGGGGTTTGGCCACTCTGGAAACACCATATATTTT
-	TRBJ2-5	TRBV9	-	CASSVVGRETQYF	TGTGCCAGCAGCGTAGTCGGTCGGGAGACCCAGTACTTC
TRBD2	TRBJ2-5	TRBV12-3/TRBV12-4	many	CASSILAGGIAGETQYF	TGTGCCAGCAGTATACTAGCGGGAGGGATAGCTGGGGAGACCCAGTACTTC
-	TRBJ2-3	TRBV12-3/TRBV12-4	-	CASSPDTTSTDTQYF	TGTGCCAGCAGTCCGGACACTACTAGCACAGATACGCAGTATTTT
-	TRBJ1-1	TRBV6-1	many	CASRDYSLGENTEAFF	TGTGCCAGCAGGGACTACAGTCTCGGGGAGAACACTGAAGCTTTCTTT
TRBD1	TRBJ1-1	TRBV20-1	few	CSARRTGRMNTEAFF	TGCAGTGCTAGAAGGACAGGGCGGATGAACACTGAAGCTTTCTTT
-	TRBJ2-7	TRBV6-5	-	CASSYSYRDNYEQYF	TGTGCCAGCAGTTACTCGTATCGGGACAACTACGAGCAGTACTTC
TRBD2	TRBJ2-5	TRBV19	-	CASSIVGSGRALETQYF	TGTGCCAGTAGTATAGTCGGTAGCGGGAGGGCCTTGGAGACCCAGTACTTC
TRBD1	TRBJ2-7	TRBV2	-	CASRGTGGKQYF	TGTGCCAGCAGGGGAACAGGGGGGAAGCAGTACTTC
-	TRBJ2-2	TRBV11-2	-	CASSAESGPRTGELFF	TGTGCCAGCAGCGCAGAATCGGGACCCAGGACCGGGGAGCTGTTTTTT
TRBD1	TRBJ1-4	TRBV12-3/TRBV12-4	many	CASSFGGGRGPEKLFF	TGTGCCAGCAGTTTTGGAGGAGGGAGGGGGCCTGAAAAACTGTTTTTT
TRBD1	TRBJ1-1	TRBV12-3/TRBV12-4	few	CASTFRQGNTEAFF	TGTGCCAGCACATTCCGACAGGGGAACACTGAAGCTTTCTTT
-	TRBJ2-7	TRBV4-2	-	CASSQPGGGYEQYF	TGTGCCAGCAGCCAACCGGGTGGAGGCTACGAGCAGTACTTC
-	TRBJ2-5	TRBV5-4	-	CASQAAGLRVGAHETQYF	TGTGCCTCGCAGGCAGCGGGACTCAGGGTGGGGGCTCATGAGACCCAGTACTTC
-	TRBJ1-4	TRBV29-1	-	CSGRDLGEKLFF	TGCAGCGGAAGAGACCTTGGCGAAAAACTGTTTTTT
TRBD2	TRBJ2-7	TRBV3-1	-	CASSQGLAGVAFEQYF	TGTGCCAGCAGCCAGGGACTAGCGGGAGTTGCTTTCGAGCAGTACTTC
-	TRBJ1-2	TRBV5-1	-	CASSFMGSDGYTF	TGCGCCAGCAGCTTCATGGGATCGGATGGCTACACCTTC
-	TRBJ1-3	TRBV27	-	CASSQQRPTRPSGNTIYF	TGTGCCAGCAGCCAACAAAGACCAACACGTCCCTCTGGAAACACCATATATTTT
-	TRBJ2-1	TRBV24-1	-	CATSDLCERSSYNEQFF	TGTGCCACCAGTGATTTGTGCGAGCGGAGCTCCTACAATGAGCAGTTCTTC
TRBD1	TRBJ2-4	TRBV2	many	CASRVTGEDIQYF	TGTGCCAGCAGAGTGACAGGGGAAGACATTCAGTACTTC
TRBD2	TRBJ2-7	TRBV10-3	-	CAISDGTSGRAENEQYF	TGTGCCATCAGTGATGGGACTAGCGGGAGGGCCGAGAACGAGCAGTACTTC
-	TRBJ1-3	TRBV6-1	-	CASMWTESSGNTIYF	TGTGCCAGCATGTGGACGGAGAGCTCTGGAAACACCATATATTTT
-	TRBJ1-5	TRBV6-1	few	CAITTGTGQPQHF	TGTGCCATCACCACGGGGACGGGTCAGCCCCAGCATTTT
-	TRBJ2-2	TRBV12-3/TRBV12-4	few	CASSFFSGLLEELFF	TGTGCCAGCAGTTTTTTTTCAGGACTTTTGGAGGAGCTGTTTTTT